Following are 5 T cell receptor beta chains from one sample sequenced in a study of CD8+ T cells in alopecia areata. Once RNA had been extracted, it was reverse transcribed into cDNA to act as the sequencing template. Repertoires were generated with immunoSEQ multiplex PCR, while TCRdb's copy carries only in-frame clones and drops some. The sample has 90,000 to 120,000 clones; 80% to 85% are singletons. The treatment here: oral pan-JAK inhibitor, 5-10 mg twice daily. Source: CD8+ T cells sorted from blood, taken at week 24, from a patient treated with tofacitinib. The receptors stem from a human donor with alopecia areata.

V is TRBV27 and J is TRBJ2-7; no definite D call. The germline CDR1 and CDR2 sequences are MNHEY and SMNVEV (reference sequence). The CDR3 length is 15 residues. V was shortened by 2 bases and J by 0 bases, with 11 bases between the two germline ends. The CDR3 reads CASSLAGCCSYEQYF. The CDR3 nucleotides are TGTGCCAGCAGTTTAGCCGGGTGTTGCTCCTACGAGCAGTACTTC.

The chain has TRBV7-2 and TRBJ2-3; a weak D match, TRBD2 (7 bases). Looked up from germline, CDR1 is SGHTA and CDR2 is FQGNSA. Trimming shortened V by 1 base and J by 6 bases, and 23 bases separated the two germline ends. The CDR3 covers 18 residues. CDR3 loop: CASSLVIPPRGARDTQYF. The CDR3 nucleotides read TGTGCCAGCAGCTTAGTAATCCCCCCCCGGGGGGCACGGGATACGCAGTATTTT. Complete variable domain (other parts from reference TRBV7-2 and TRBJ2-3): GAGVSQSPSNKVTEKGKDVELRCDPISGHTALYWYRQSLGQGLEFLIYFQGNSAPDKSGLPSDRFSAERTGGSVSTLTIQRTQQEDSAVYLCASSLVIPPRGARDTQYFGPGTRLTVL.

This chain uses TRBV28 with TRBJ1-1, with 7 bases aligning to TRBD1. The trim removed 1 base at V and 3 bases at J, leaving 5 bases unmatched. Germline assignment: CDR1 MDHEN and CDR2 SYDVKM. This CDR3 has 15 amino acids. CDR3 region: CASSLLPQGDTEAFF. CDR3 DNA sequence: TGTGCCAGCAGTTTATTGCCCCAGGGGGACACTGAAGCTTTCTTT.

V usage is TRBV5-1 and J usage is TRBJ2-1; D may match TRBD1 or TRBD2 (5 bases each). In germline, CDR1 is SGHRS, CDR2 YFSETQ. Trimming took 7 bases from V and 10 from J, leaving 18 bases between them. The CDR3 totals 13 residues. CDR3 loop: CASSLDGAREQFF. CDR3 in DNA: TGCGCCAGCTCTCTTGACGGGGCAAGGGAGCAGTTCTTC.

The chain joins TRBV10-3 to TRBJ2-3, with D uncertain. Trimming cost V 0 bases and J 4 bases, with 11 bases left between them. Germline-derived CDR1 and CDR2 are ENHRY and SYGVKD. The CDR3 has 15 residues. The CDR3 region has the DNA TGTGCCATCAGTGAGTCGTCCTCGAAGGCAGATACGCAGTATTTT. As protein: CAISESSSKADTQYF.